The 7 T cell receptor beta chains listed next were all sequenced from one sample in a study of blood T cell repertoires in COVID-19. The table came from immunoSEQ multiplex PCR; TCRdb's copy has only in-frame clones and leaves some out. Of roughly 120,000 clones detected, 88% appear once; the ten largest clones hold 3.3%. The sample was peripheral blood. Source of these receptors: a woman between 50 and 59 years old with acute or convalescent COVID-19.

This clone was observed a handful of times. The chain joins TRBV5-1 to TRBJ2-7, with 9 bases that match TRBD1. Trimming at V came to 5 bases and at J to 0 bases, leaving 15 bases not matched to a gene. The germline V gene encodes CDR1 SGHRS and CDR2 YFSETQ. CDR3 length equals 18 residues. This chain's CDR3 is CASSYETGGRQISYEQYF. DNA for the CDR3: TGCGCCAGCAGTTACGAAACAGGGGGCCGGCAAATCTCCTACGAGCAGTACTTC.

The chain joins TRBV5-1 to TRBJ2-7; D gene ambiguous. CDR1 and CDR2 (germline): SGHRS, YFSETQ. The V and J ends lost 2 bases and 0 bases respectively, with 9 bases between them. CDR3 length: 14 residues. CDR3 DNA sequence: TGCGCCAGCAGCTTATCAGGCCGCTCCTACGAGCAGTACTTC. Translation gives CASSLSGRSYEQYF.

This CDR3 reads CATRGGKAYEQYF. The DNA of the CDR3 is TGTGCCACCCGGGGGGGGAAGGCCTACGAGCAGTACTTC. The J gene is TRBJ2-7, the V gene TRBV3-1 (or the pseudogene TRBV3-2), with 8 bases identical to TRBD2. Germline CDR1 is LGHDT and CDR2 is YNNKEL (reference sequence). Trimming removed 10 bases from V and 2 bases from J; junction bases left unmatched: 7. The CDR3 runs 13 residues.

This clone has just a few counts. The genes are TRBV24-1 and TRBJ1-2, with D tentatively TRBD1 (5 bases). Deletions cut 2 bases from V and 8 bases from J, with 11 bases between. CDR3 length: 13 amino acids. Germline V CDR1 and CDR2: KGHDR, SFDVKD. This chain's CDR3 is CATSDYQGWGYTF. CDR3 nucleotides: TGTGCCACCAGTGATTATCAGGGTTGGGGCTACACCTTC.

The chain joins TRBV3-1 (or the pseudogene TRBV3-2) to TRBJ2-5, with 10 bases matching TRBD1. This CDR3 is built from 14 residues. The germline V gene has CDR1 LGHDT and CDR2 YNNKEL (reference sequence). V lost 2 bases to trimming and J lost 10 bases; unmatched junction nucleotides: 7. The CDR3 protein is CASSQPPDRGYQYF. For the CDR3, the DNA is TGTGCCAGCAGCCAACCACCGGACAGGGGGTACCAGTACTTC.

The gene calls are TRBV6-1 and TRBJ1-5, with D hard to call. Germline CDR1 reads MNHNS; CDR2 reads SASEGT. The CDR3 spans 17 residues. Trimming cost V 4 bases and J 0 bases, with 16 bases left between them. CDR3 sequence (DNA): TGTGCCAGCAGTGGGGCTGAAATCGCTTTTAGCAATCAGCCCCAGCATTTT. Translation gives CASSGAEIAFSNQPQHF.

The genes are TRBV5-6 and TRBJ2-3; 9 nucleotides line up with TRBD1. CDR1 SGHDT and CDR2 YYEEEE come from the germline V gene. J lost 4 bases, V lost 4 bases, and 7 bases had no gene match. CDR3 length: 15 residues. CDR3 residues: CASSPGTGRSDTQYF. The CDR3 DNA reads TGTGCCAGCAGCCCCGGGACAGGGAGGTCAGATACGCAGTATTTT.